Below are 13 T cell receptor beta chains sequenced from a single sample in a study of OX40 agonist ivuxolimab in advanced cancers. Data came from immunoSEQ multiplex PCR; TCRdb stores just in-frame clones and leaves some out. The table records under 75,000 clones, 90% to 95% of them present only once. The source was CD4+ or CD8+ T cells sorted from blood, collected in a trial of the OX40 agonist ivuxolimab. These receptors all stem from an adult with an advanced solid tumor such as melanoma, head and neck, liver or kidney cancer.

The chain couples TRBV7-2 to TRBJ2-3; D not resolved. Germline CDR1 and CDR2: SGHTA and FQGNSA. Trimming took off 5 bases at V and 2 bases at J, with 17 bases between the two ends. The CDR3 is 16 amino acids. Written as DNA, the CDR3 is TGTGCCAGCAGCACGACATCATTTACAAACACAGATACGCAGTATTTT. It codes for CASSTTSFTNTDTQYF.

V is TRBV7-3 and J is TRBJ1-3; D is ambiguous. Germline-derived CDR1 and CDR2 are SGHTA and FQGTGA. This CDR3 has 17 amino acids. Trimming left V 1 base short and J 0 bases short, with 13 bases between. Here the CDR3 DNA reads TGTGCCAGCAGCTTAAACCCCGCAGGTTACTCTGGAAACACCATATATTTT. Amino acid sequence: CASSLNPAGYSGNTIYF.

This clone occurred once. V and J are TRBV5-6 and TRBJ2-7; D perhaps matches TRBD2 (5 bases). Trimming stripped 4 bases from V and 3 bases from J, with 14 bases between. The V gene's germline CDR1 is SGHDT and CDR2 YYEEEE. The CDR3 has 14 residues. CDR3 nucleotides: TGTGCCAGCAGCGCCGGGATTATCTTCTACGAGCAGTACTTC. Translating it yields CASSAGIIFYEQYF.

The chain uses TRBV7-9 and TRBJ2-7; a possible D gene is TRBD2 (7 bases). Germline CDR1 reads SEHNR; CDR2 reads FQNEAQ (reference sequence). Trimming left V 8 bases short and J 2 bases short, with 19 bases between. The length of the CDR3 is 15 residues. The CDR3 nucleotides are TGTGCCAGCCTGGAGGGGGGGACCGACGCCTACGAGCAGTACTTC. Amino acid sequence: CASLEGGTDAYEQYF.

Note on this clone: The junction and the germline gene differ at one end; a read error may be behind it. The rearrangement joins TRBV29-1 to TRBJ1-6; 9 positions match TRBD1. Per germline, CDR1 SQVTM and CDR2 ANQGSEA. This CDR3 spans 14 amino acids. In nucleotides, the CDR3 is TGCAGCGTTAAAGACCGGGACAGGGCTTCACCCCTCCACTTT. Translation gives CSVKDRDRASPLHF.

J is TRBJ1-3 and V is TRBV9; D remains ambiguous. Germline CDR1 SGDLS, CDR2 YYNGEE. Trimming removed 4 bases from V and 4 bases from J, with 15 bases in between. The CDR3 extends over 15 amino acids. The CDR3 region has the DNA TGTGCCAGCAGCTATGCCTTTCCCATCGGAAACACCATATATTTT. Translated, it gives CASSYAFPIGNTIYF.

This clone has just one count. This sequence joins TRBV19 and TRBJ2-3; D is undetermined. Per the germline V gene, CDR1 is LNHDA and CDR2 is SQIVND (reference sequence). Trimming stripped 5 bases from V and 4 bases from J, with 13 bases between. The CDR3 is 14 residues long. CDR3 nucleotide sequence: TGTGCCAGTAGTTCATTCGACGGATCAGATACGCAGTATTTT. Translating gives CASSSFDGSDTQYF.

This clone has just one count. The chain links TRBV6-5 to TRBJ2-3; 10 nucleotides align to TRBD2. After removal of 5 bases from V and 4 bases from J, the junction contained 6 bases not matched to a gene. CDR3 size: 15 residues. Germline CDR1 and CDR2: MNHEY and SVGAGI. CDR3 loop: CASSQTSGYADTQYF. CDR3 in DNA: TGTGCCAGCAGTCAGACTAGCGGGTATGCAGATACGCAGTATTTT.

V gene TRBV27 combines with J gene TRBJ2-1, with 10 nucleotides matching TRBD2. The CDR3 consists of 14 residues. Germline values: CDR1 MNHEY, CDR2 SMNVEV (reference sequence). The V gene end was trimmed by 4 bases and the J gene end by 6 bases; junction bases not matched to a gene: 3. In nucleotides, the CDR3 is TGTGCCAGCAGTTACTTAGCGGGGGGCAATGAGCAGTTCTTC. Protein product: CASSYLAGGNEQFF.

CDR3 nucleotide sequence: TGCGCCAGCAGCCTGGAAGTAACCAGCGGGGGCGAGGAGCAGTTCTTC. This translates into CASSLEVTSGGEEQFF. V usage is TRBV4-1 and J usage is TRBJ2-1; 8 positions agree with TRBD2. V shed 4 bases and J 10 bases; nucleotides not matched to a gene: 15. This CDR3 is built from 16 residues. Germline-derived CDR1 and CDR2 are MGHRA and YSYEKL.

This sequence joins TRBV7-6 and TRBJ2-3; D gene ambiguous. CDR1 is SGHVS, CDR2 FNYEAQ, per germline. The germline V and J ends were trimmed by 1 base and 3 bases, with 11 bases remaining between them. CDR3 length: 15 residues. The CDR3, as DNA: TGTGCCAGCAGCTTAGAAGGGATTAGTACAGATACGCAGTATTTT. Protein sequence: CASSLEGISTDTQYF.

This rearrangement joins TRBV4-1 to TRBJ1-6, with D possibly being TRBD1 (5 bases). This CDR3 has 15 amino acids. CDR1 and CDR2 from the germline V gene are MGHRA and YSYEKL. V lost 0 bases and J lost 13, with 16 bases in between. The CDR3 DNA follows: TGCGCCAGCAGCCAAGATCTCGGGGACTCGCGGCCCCTCCACTTT. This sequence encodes CASSQDLGDSRPLHF.

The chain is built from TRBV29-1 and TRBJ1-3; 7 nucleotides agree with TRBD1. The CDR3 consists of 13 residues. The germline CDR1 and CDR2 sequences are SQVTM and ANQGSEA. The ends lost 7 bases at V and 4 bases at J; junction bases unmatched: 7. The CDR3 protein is CSAPTGDGNTIYF. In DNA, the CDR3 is TGCAGCGCTCCCACAGGGGACGGAAACACCATATATTTT.